Each of the 27 T cell receptor beta chains below was sequenced from the same sample in a study of molecular identifiers for immune sequencing clone quantification. MiXCR, run by TCRdb on the PCR reads, gives a single entry per CDR3 protein. Here the sample spans some 580,000 distinct CDR3 sequences, less than 30% being singletons. The sample comprised naive CD8+ T cells from blood, with Jurkat cell RNA spiked in. As for subset: FACS-sorted CD8+CD4-CCR7+CD45RA+ naive T cells. These receptors were obtained from a human donor in good health. Some libraries in this study had Jurkat cell RNA spiked in.

A remark on this clonotype: A much larger clone differs by one base, so this may be a read error. No conserved phenylalanine or tryptophan ends this CDR3, so it is likely a read error. This rearrangement joins TRBV30 to TRBJ2-7; D not resolved. The germline V gene encodes CDR1 GTSNPN and CDR2 SVGIG (reference sequence). With 0 bases removed from V and 7 bases from J, the gap between germline ends came to 10 bases. CDR3 size: 12 residues. CDR3 residues: CAWSVDTGEQYL. CDR3 coding DNA: TGTGCCTGGAGTGTAGACACTGGGGAGCAGTACCTC.

This clonotype was recorded a few times. The chain is built from TRBV6-4 and TRBJ1-1; 7 positions agree with TRBD1. This CDR3 is 13 amino acids long. In germline, CDR1 is MRHNA, CDR2 SNTAGT. Unmatched junction bases numbered 4, after V lost 6 bases and J lost 3 bases. In DNA form, the CDR3 reads TGTGCCAGCAGGCGGGACAGTTACACTGAAGCTTTCTTT. It yields the protein CASRRDSYTEAFF.

This clonotype was recorded at least ten times. This chain connects TRBV12-3 or TRBV12-4 to TRBJ1-1; 10 bases map to TRBD1. This CDR3 contains 16 residues. Unmatched junction bases numbered 10, after V lost 4 bases and J lost 5 bases. The CDR3 protein is CASSWDRGQIRTEAFF. Written as DNA, the CDR3 is TGTGCCAGCAGTTGGGACAGGGGTCAAATCAGAACTGAAGCTTTCTTT.

This chain uses TRBV11-2 with TRBJ1-1, with D unresolved. This CDR3 region has 15 residues. With 5 bases removed from V and 0 bases from J, the gap between germline ends came to 13 bases. Germline-derived CDR1 and CDR2 are SGHAT and FQNNGV. This chain's CDR3 is CASSEDGRMNTEAFF. The CDR3 nucleotides are TGTGCCAGCAGCGAAGACGGACGAATGAACACTGAAGCTTTCTTT.

This clonotype turned up a few times. The V and J genes are TRBV7-6 and TRBJ2-5; weak D call: TRBD2 (5 bases). This CDR3 has 13 amino acids. CDR1 and CDR2 (germline): SGHVS, FNYEAQ. Deletions cut 5 bases from V and 5 bases from J, with 12 bases between. The CDR3: CASSGSVRETQYF. The CDR3 DNA sequence: TGTGCCAGCAGCGGGAGCGTGAGGGAGACCCAGTACTTC.

This clonotype was detected only a few times. This chain links TRBV4-1 with TRBJ2-1; 9 bases map to TRBD2. J was trimmed by 4 bases and V by 0 bases; bases with no gene match: 4. CDR3 length equals 16 residues. Germline CDR1 MGHRA, CDR2 YSYEKL. The chain's CDR3 is CASSQDSGSWYNEQFF. For the CDR3, the DNA is TGCGCCAGCAGCCAAGATAGCGGGAGTTGGTACAATGAGCAGTTCTTC.

There are many counts of this clonotype. The chain recombines TRBV6-5 with TRBJ2-7; 8 bases agree with TRBD1. The CDR3 extends over 13 amino acids. Germline V CDR1 and CDR2: MNHEY, SVGAGI. The ends lost 6 bases at V and 3 bases at J; junction bases unmatched: 4. The CDR3 bases are TGTGCCAGCAGACTTGGACAGGGCTACGAGCAGTACTTC. Translated: CASRLGQGYEQYF.

Details on this clonotype: One junction end does not reproduce the germline sequence, and a read error may be involved. V gene TRBV13 combines with J gene TRBJ2-3; 9 bases are shared with TRBD2. CDR3 length: 15 amino acids. Germline V lookup: CDR1 PRHDT, CDR2 FYEKMQ (reference sequence). The CDR3 region is CVSSPGLADTDTQYF. The CDR3 coding sequence is TGTGTCAGCAGCCCGGGACTAGCTGACACAGATACGCAGTATTTT.

This clonotype appeared a few times. The chain has TRBV7-3 and TRBJ2-5, with TRBD2 identical over 9 bases. From germline, CDR1 is SGHTA and CDR2 FQGTGA. J was trimmed by 0 bases and V by 5 bases; bases with no gene match: 4. This CDR3 is built from 15 residues. As DNA, the CDR3 is TGTGCCAGCAGCCTGACTAGCGGAGACCAAGAGACCCAGTACTTC. This sequence encodes CASSLTSGDQETQYF.

This clonotype has just one count. This is likely an artifact of a read error, given a far larger clone one base away. V is TRBV24-1 and J is TRBJ1-5; D gene uncertain. Trimming shortened V by 4 bases and J by 1 base, and 7 bases separated the two germline ends. CDR3 size: 14 residues. Germline V gene data show CDR1 as KGHDR and CDR2 as SFDVKD. CDR3 region: CATSDSVSNQPQHF. CDR3 DNA: TGTGCCACCAGTGACTCGGTCAGCAATCAGCCCCAGCATTTT.

V gene TRBV14 combines with J gene TRBJ1-1, with 7 bases lining up with TRBD1. Germline CDR1 reads SGHDN; CDR2 reads FVKESK. The CDR3 spans 15 residues. The V and J ends lost 4 bases and 6 bases, in that order; junction bases with no gene match: 11. CDR3 protein: CASSRTTGTSSEAFF. CDR3 bases: TGTGCCAGCAGCCGTACGACAGGGACGAGCTCTGAAGCTTTCTTT.

Remarks on this clonotype: This may stem from a read error, because a much larger clone lies one nucleotide away. This sequence joins TRBV20-1 and TRBJ1-5, with unresolved D. This CDR3 spans 11 amino acids. Germline V gene data show CDR1 as DFQATT and CDR2 as SNEGSKA (reference sequence). The CDR3 DNA follows: TGCAGTGCTAGAATTAATCGGCCCCAGCATTTT. It encodes CSARINRPQHF.

The table lists this clonotype with a few counts. V and J are TRBV27 and TRBJ1-1, with D possibly matching TRBD1 (6 bases). The V end lost 8 bases, the J end lost 1 base, and 14 bases lay between the germline ends. CDR3 length: 14 residues. Germline V lookup: CDR1 MNHEY, CDR2 SMNVEV (reference sequence). The CDR3 sequence is CASGNDRPNTEAFF. For the CDR3, the DNA is TGTGCCAGCGGAAACGACAGGCCGAACACTGAAGCTTTCTTT.

This clonotype came up many times. The chain combines TRBV29-1 with TRBJ2-5; D gene ambiguous. The CDR3 spans 12 residues. Germline V gene lookup returns CDR1 SQVTM and CDR2 ANQGSEA. Between the trimmed V and J ends, which lost 7 bases and 7 bases, there was a span of 16 bases. The CDR3 bases are TGCAGCGCTCTTAGGAGCGACGGGACCCAGTACTTC. Its protein is CSALRSDGTQYF.

In its sample, this clonotype was seen many times. The genes are TRBV20-1 and TRBJ2-7; perhaps TRBD1 as D (6 bases). CDR1 is DFQATT, CDR2 SNEGSKA, per germline (reference sequence). CDR3 length equals 14 residues. Trimming removed 3 bases at V and 2 bases at J, with 14 bases between. The CDR3 DNA reads TGCAGTGCTAGGGTCCGGGACACCCCCTACGAGCAGTACTTC. Amino acids: CSARVRDTPYEQYF.

The CDR3 region is CASSGEGGWAYEQYF. CDR3 in DNA: TGTGCCAGCAGCGGCGAAGGAGGGTGGGCCTACGAGCAGTACTTC. The V and J genes are TRBV7-8 and TRBJ2-7; TRBD2 is a possible D gene (6 bases). Germline CDR1 is SGHVS and CDR2 is FQNEAQ. V was cut by 5 bases and J by 2 bases, with 16 bases left in between. The CDR3 runs 15 residues.

V gene TRBV29-1 combines with J gene TRBJ1-1; tentative D call: TRBD1 (6 bases). The CDR3 extends over 14 amino acids. Germline V gives CDR1 SQVTM, CDR2 ANQGSEA. V was shortened by 4 bases and J by 1 base, with 13 bases between the two germline ends. The CDR3 nucleotides are TGCAGCGTTGCCGGGACAACTAAGAACACTGAAGCTTTCTTT. This translates into CSVAGTTKNTEAFF. The full variable domain, in which reference TRBV29-1 and TRBJ1-1 provide the parts outside the CDR3, is SAVISQKPSRDICQRGTSLTIQCQVDSQVTMMFWYRQQPGQSLTLIATANQGSEATYESGFVIDKFPISRPNLTFSTLTVSNMSPEDSSIYLCSVAGTTKNTEAFFGQGTRLTVV.

Details on this clonotype: A much more abundant neighbour one base away suggests this may be a read error. The chain joins TRBV10-3 to TRBJ2-5; no clear D. The V gene's germline CDR1 is ENHRY and CDR2 SYGVKD. V was trimmed by 3 bases and J by 3 bases, leaving 8 bases between them. This CDR3 is 13 amino acids long. The CDR3 bases are TGTGCCATCAGTGACCCAGTGGAAGAGACCCAGTACTTC. Translation gives CAISDPVEETQYF.

Details on this clonotype: A much larger clone differs by one base, so this may be a read error. The chain combines TRBV30 with TRBJ2-3; TRBD2 agrees at 8 bases. V was clipped by 4 bases and J by 4 bases; unmatched bases: 7. The CDR3 is made up of 14 amino acids. The V gene's germline CDR1 is GTSNPN and CDR2 SVGIG (reference sequence). The CDR3 DNA follows: TGTGCCTGGACCCAGGCGGGAGGCGCAGATACGCAGTATTTT. Encoded protein: CAWTQAGGADTQYF.

To note about this clonotype: One end of the junction does not line up with germline, which may come from a read error. The V gene is TRBV12-3 or TRBV12-4, the J gene TRBJ2-6, with D perhaps TRBD1 (5 bases). The CDR3 has 13 amino acids. CDR3 nucleotide sequence: TGTGCCAGCAGGGGTTCTGGGGCCAACGTCCCGACTTTC. Translation gives CASRGSGANVPTF.

This rearrangement joins TRBV27 to TRBJ1-6; no firm D call. Germline values: CDR1 MNHEY, CDR2 SMNVEV (reference sequence). This CDR3 has 13 amino acids. V lost 5 bases and J lost 15, with 17 bases in between. CDR3 nucleotides: TGTGCCAGCAGTACTACCCAGTGGGGAGTCCTCCACTTT. Protein: CASSTTQWGVLHF.

This clonotype was picked up many times. V usage is TRBV3-1 and J usage is TRBJ1-1; no clear D. V was trimmed by 6 bases and J by 2 bases, leaving 19 bases between them. Germline V gene sequence: CDR1 LGHDT, CDR2 YNNKEL (reference sequence). The CDR3 extends over 16 amino acids. The CDR3 loop reads CASSRSLEGLNTEAFF. DNA for the CDR3: TGTGCCAGCAGTCGATCCCTAGAGGGTTTAAACACTGAAGCTTTCTTT.

This clonotype was counted between two and nine times. The chain employs TRBV6-6 and TRBJ2-2, with D possibly TRBD2 on 5 matching bases. Trimming stripped 8 bases from V and 5 bases from J, with 18 bases between. CDR1 and CDR2 from the germline V gene are MNHNY and SVGAGI (reference sequence). The CDR3 extends over 15 amino acids. CDR3 protein: CASSTNYRGTGELFF. CDR3 in DNA: TGTGCCAGCTCTACTAATTACCGAGGGACCGGGGAGCTGTTTTTT.

The CDR3 DNA is TGCGCCAGCAGCCAAGCGGGAGGCTGGGAGACCCAGTACTTC. Translation gives CASSQAGGWETQYF. V and J are TRBV10-2 and TRBJ2-5, with 9 bases that match TRBD2. The CDR3 runs 14 residues. Germline CDR1 and CDR2: WSHSY and SAAADI. Trimming at V came to 6 bases and at J to 5 bases, leaving 7 bases not matched to a gene.

This clonotype appeared many times. The rearrangement links TRBV7-9 to TRBJ2-3; D call uncertain. This CDR3 contains 12 residues. Deletions cut 4 bases from V and 6 bases from J, with 8 bases between. Germline CDR1 SEHNR, CDR2 FQNEAQ (reference sequence). The DNA for the CDR3 is TGTGCCAGCAGCTCTATGGTGGATACGCAGTATTTT. It codes for CASSSMVDTQYF.

This clonotype was observed a handful of times. This chain links TRBV5-1 with TRBJ2-7; 9 bases map to TRBD1. Germline assignment: CDR1 SGHRS and CDR2 YFSETQ. The CDR3 extends over 15 amino acids. Unmatched junction bases numbered 5, after V lost 1 base and J lost 3 bases. The CDR3 sequence is CASSLYGTGNYEQYF. CDR3 DNA sequence: TGCGCCAGCAGCTTGTACGGGACAGGGAACTACGAGCAGTACTTC.

This clonotype has only one observation. At one end the junction does not follow the germline gene, possibly because of a read error. The rearrangement links TRBV7-8 to TRBJ1-4; D remains ambiguous. Germline V gene data show CDR1 as SGHVS and CDR2 as FQNEAQ. CDR3 length equals 16 residues. This CDR3 is CASSLNVRLTNVKLFF. The CDR3 nucleotides read TGTGCCAGCAGCTTAAATGTCCGGCTGACTAATGTAAAACTGTTTTTT.